The 6 T cell receptor beta chains below were found in one sample sequenced in a study of identical twins. A single record per CDR3 protein comes from TCRdb applying MiXCR to the 5' RACE reads. Of roughly 570,000 distinct CDR3 sequences listed, 9.6% are singletons. This sample was also put to use in a study of yellow fever vaccine responses in identical twins.

Sequenced input: PBMCs. The receptors were sampled from a woman aged 18-29 years in good health.

The chain uses TRBV10-3 and TRBJ2-7; D perhaps matches TRBD1 (5 bases). The germline CDR1 and CDR2 sequences are ENHRY and SYGVKD. The CDR3 loop spans 15 amino acids. The ends were cut back, 3 bases at V and 3 bases at J, with 15 bases in the middle. The CDR3 protein is CAISDAAFDSYEQYF. Here the CDR3 DNA reads TGTGCCATCAGTGACGCAGCGTTTGACAGCTACGAGCAGTACTTC.

This clonotype was seen ten or more times. The chain recombines TRBV14 with TRBJ2-7; possible D gene TRBD1, 5 bases. The V gene's germline CDR1 is SGHDN and CDR2 FVKESK. This CDR3 region has 13 residues. The ends were cut back, 5 bases at V and 1 base at J, with 9 bases in the middle. The CDR3 DNA is TGTGCCAGCAGCATGGACAAATCCTACGAGCAGTACTTC. It specifies CASSMDKSYEQYF.

The genes are TRBV11-2 and TRBJ2-5; 12 nucleotides line up with TRBD2. The CDR3 loop spans 19 amino acids. Trimming took 5 bases from V and 2 from J; bases not matched to a gene: 15. CDR1 is SGHAT, CDR2 FQNNGV, per germline. The CDR3 here is CASSPGLAGKSRVQETQYF. The CDR3 DNA sequence: TGTGCCAGCAGCCCTGGACTAGCGGGGAAATCTAGAGTTCAAGAGACCCAGTACTTC.

This clonotype was detected only a few times. The V gene is TRBV7-9, the J gene TRBJ2-1; 7 bases fit TRBD2. The CDR3 spans 16 residues. In germline, CDR1 is SEHNR, CDR2 FQNEAQ (reference sequence). V dropped 5 bases and J dropped 5; count of bases not matched to a gene: 12. The CDR3 DNA reads TGTGCCAGCAGCAAACTCCAGGAGGGAGGGGACAATGAGCAGTTCTTC. Translated, it gives CASSKLQEGGDNEQFF. Based on the CDR3 plus reference TRBV7-9 and TRBJ2-1, the full variable domain is DTGVSQNPRHKITKRGQNVTFRCDPISEHNRLYWYRQTLGQGPEFLTYFQNEAQLEKSRLLSDRFSAERPKGSFSTLEIQRTEQGDSAMYLCASSKLQEGGDNEQFFGPGTRLTVL.

This clonotype was picked up many times. The CDR3 region has the DNA TGTGCCAGCACCCTAAGGGACAGGAGCTCCTACGAGCAGTACTTC. It encodes CASTLRDRSSYEQYF. The J gene is TRBJ2-7, the V gene TRBV3-1, with TRBD1 matching 8 bases. The CDR3 loop spans 15 amino acids. The V gene end was trimmed by 7 bases and the J gene end by 0 bases; junction bases not matched to a gene: 8. CDR1 and CDR2 (germline): LGHDT, YNNKEL (reference sequence).

This clonotype was observed a few times. This rearrangement joins TRBV4-1 to TRBJ2-5, with 9 bases aligning to TRBD1. Germline V gene lookup returns CDR1 MGHRA and CDR2 YSYEKL. The CDR3 spans 14 residues. Trimming removed 4 bases from V and 4 bases from J; junction bases left unmatched: 4. DNA of the CDR3: TGCGCCAGCAGCCTCGGGACAGGGACAGAGACCCAGTACTTC. This encodes CASSLGTGTETQYF.